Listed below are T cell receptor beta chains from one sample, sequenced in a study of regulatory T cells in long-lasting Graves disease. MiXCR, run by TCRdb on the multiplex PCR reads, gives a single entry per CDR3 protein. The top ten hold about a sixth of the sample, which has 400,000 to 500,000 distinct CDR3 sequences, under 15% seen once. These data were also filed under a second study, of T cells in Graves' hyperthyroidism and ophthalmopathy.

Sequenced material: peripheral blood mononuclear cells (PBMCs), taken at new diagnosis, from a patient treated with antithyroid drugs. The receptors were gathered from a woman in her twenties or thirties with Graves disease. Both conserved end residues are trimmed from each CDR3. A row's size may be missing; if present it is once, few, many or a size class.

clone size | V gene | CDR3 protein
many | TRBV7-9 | ASRSPLLYNEQF
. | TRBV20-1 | SARSLGGNEQF
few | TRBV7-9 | ASTQQQATNEKLF
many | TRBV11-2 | ASSFGRSSYNEQF
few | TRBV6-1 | ASSPSRAPNTEAF
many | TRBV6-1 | ASSELRASDTQY
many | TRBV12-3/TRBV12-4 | ASKNDGAGGYT
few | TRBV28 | ATLGGVGAGNNEQF
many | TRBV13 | ASSSPLEREGNEQF
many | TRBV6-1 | ASTGTSLNEQF
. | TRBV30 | AWETRDRPPNHGYT
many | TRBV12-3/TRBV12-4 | ASSLTADRDSNEKLF
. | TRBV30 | AWGGTSGRAREQY
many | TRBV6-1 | ASSEASGSSYEQY